This T cell receptor beta chain was identified in a study of cytomegalovirus exposure and HLA in healthy donors. Study-wide background: Approximately 190 million T cells yielded 100 million or so unique TCR beta sequences in earlier analysis. The study, taken as a whole, reports: Most TCR sequences were uncommon, yet certain public TCRs appeared in many donors. A later analysis reportedly identified an Asian-associated ancestry cluster as carrying fewer N-insertions than the roughly 670-donor mean. The authors listed 150 to 200 TCR beta chains as cytomegalovirus-associated.

A word on this clone: Its antigen is not identified.

The PCR employed 60 Vbeta primers together with 13 Jbeta primers. Assay used: immunoSEQ multiplex PCR; TCRdb lists only in-frame clones, some missing. The data hold about 140,000 clones, with roughly 76% observed a single time. There are 15 residues in the CDR3. The junction had 11 bases not matched to a gene; V was cut back by 0 bases and J by 10 bases. Germline-derived CDR1 and CDR2 are SGHNT and YYREEE (reference sequence). The material sequenced was PBMCs. The J gene is TRBJ1-1, the V gene TRBV5-4; TRBD1 aligns across 8 bases. This receptor was identified in a human donor in good health. The CDR3: CASSLGLTGESGAFF. CDR3 in DNA: TGTGCCAGCAGCTTGGGACTGACAGGGGAATCCGGAGCTTTCTTT.